One and the same sample provided the 17 T cell receptor beta chains below, sequenced in a study of beta chain features in type 1 diabetes. Study-wide findings and caveats: Moderately but significantly shorter TCRB CDR3s were found in Type 1 diabetes patients in all four CD4+ subsets.

No antigen is known for these receptors. The entirety of the isolated RNA underwent reverse transcription, so expressed TCRB transcripts were sequenced. Sequenced by immunoSEQ multiplex PCR; TCRdb stores in-frame clones only, minus some. Among 310,000 or so clones listed, about 15% were seen once. The specimen was naive CD4+ T cells from blood. The receptors here all came from a man aged 18 to 29 with type 1 diabetes.

The gene calls are TRBV30 and TRBJ1-5, with D perhaps TRBD1 (5 bases). V gave up 5 bases and J gave up 7 bases, with 18 bases separating them. Germline values: CDR1 GTSNPN, CDR2 SVGIG (reference sequence). The CDR3 consists of 14 residues. As DNA, the CDR3 is TGTGCCTGGGGCCGCGGGGGAGGAGGACAGCCCCAGCATTTT. Protein product: CAWGRGGGGQPQHF.

The chain couples TRBV11-2 to TRBJ2-1; tentatively, D is TRBD2 (5 bases). The CDR3 extends over 15 amino acids. Germline assignment: CDR1 SGHAT and CDR2 FQNNGV. V was cut by 7 bases and J by 6 bases, with 19 bases left in between. The CDR3 nucleotides are TGTGCCAGCACCAAGGTGGTAGGGAGCGGCAATGAGCAGTTCTTC. Amino acid sequence: CASTKVVGSGNEQFF. Full variable domain (rest looked up from reference TRBV11-2 and TRBJ2-1): EAGVAQSPRYKIIEKRQSVAFWCNPISGHATLYWYQQILGQGPKLLIQFQNNGVVDDSQLPKDRFSAERLKGVDSTLKIQPAKLEDSAVYLCASTKVVGSGNEQFFGPGTRLTVL.

The chain carries TRBV7-9 and TRBJ1-2; 7 bases agree with TRBD1. The CDR3 runs to 13 residues. CDR1 is SEHNR and CDR2 is FQNEAQ in the germline V gene (reference sequence). V trimming: 5 bases; J trimming: 4 bases; junction bases outside the gene matches: 4. The CDR3 loop reads CASSPTGPYGYTF. The CDR3 DNA reads TGTGCCAGCAGCCCGACAGGGCCCTATGGCTACACCTTC. The full variable domain, with the rest looked up from reference TRBV7-9 and TRBJ1-2, is DTGVSQNPRHKITKRGQNVTFRCDPISEHNRLYWYRQTLGQGPEFLTYFQNEAQLEKSRLLSDRFSAERPKGSFSTLEIQRTEQGDSAMYLCASSPTGPYGYTFGSGTRLTVV.

The chain joins TRBV20-1 to TRBJ2-7; no clear D. This CDR3 region has 10 residues. The germline V gene has CDR1 DFQATT and CDR2 SNEGSKA (reference sequence). V was cut by 6 bases and J by 3 bases, with 6 bases left in between. In DNA, the CDR3 is TGCAGTGCGTTTAGCTACGAGCAGTACTTC. Amino acids: CSAFSYEQYF.

This clone has more than one count but fewer than ten. This rearrangement joins TRBV28 to TRBJ1-6; a weak D match, TRBD1 (5 bases). The V gene's germline CDR1 is MDHEN and CDR2 SYDVKM. Between the trimmed V and J ends, which lost 5 bases and 7 bases, there was a span of 18 bases. The CDR3 runs 16 residues. The CDR3 protein is CASSPSGGRENSPLHF. In DNA, the CDR3 is TGTGCCAGCAGTCCCTCGGGGGGTAGAGAGAATTCACCCCTCCACTTT. The variable domain in full, completed from reference TRBV28 and TRBJ1-6, reads DVKVTQSSRYLVKRTGEKVFLECVQDMDHENMFWYRQDPGLGLRLIYFSYDVKMKEKGDIPEGYSVSREKKERFSLILESASTNQTSMYLCASSPSGGRENSPLHFGNGTRLTVT.

This clone has just a few counts. The chain combines TRBV6-6 with TRBJ2-1, with 7 bases that match TRBD2. This CDR3 has 15 amino acids. V gave up 6 bases and J gave up 3 bases; unmatched junction bases: 8. Germline V lookup: CDR1 MNHNY, CDR2 SVGAGI (reference sequence). DNA for the CDR3: TGTGCCAGCAGGAAGGGAAGCGGGATCTACAATGAGCAGTTCTTC. It yields the protein CASRKGSGIYNEQFF.

The chain links TRBV7-9 to TRBJ1-5; 9 bases agree with TRBD1. Germline CDR1 is SEHNR and CDR2 is FQNEAQ (reference sequence). There are 15 residues in the CDR3. The trim removed 3 bases at V and 5 bases at J, leaving 5 bases unmatched. CDR3 nucleotide sequence: TGTGCCAGCAGCTTGACAGGGGGGAGTCATCAGCCCCAGCATTTT. Its protein product is CASSLTGGSHQPQHF.

The chain joins TRBV15 to TRBJ2-7, with 9 bases that match TRBD1. From germline, CDR1 is LNHNV and CDR2 YYDKDF (reference sequence). CDR3 length equals 16 residues. V dropped 2 bases and J dropped 3; count of bases not matched to a gene: 8. The DNA of the CDR3 is TGTGCCACCAGCAGATCCCCGACAGGGGGTAACTACGAGCAGTACTTC. Its translation is CATSRSPTGGNYEQYF.

The chain employs TRBV5-1 and TRBJ2-6; weak D call: TRBD1 (6 bases). CDR1 and CDR2 from the germline V gene are SGHRS and YFSETQ. V shed 1 base and J shed 2 bases, with 7 bases lying between them. CDR3 length: 15 residues. CDR3 protein: CASSLTGTGANVLTF. CDR3 nucleotides: TGCGCCAGCAGCTTGACAGGGACTGGGGCCAACGTCCTGACTTTC.

Here the CDR3 reads CASSLRGGPSEQYF. The CDR3 nucleotides read TGTGCCAGCAGCTTACGGGGAGGGCCGAGTGAGCAGTACTTC. The V call is TRBV5-4, the J call TRBJ2-7; the match to TRBD2 covers 7 bases. With 2 bases clipped from V and 7 bases from J, the junction kept 9 bases outside the gene matches. Germline V gives CDR1 SGHNT, CDR2 YYREEE (reference sequence). The CDR3 runs to 14 residues.

This CDR3 reads CASIRENQETQYF. The CDR3 DNA follows: TGTGCCAGCATCCGGGAAAACCAAGAGACCCAGTACTTC. The rearrangement links TRBV2 to TRBJ2-5; perhaps TRBD2 as D (5 bases). Germline lookup yields CDR1 SNHLY and CDR2 FYNNEI. Trimming stripped 7 bases from V and 0 bases from J, with 9 bases between. This CDR3 has 13 residues. Combining the CDR3 with reference TRBV2 and TRBJ2-5 gives the whole variable domain EPEVTQTPSHQVTQMGQEVILRCVPISNHLYFYWYRQILGQKVEFLVSFYNNEISEKSEIFDDQFSVERPDGSNFTLKIRSTKLEDSAMYFCASIRENQETQYFGPGTRLLVL.

This clone was seen only a few times. The J gene is TRBJ2-5, the V gene TRBV20-1; no definite D call. The CDR3 has 11 amino acids. Per the germline V gene, CDR1 is DFQATT and CDR2 is SNEGSKA (reference sequence). Trimming removed 6 bases from V and 5 bases from J, with 10 bases in between. The CDR3 sequence is CSAANTETQYF. The CDR3, as DNA: TGCAGTGCCGCGAATACGGAGACCCAGTACTTC.

CDR3 sequence: CASTFLGGAYEQYF. In DNA, the CDR3 is TGTGCCAGCACTTTTCTGGGGGGGGCTTACGAGCAGTACTTC. The chain carries TRBV6-6 and TRBJ2-7; the D gene is possibly TRBD2 (7 bases). V dropped 7 bases and J dropped 4 bases, with 17 bases sitting between them. From germline, CDR1 is MNHNY and CDR2 SVGAGI (reference sequence). The CDR3 totals 14 residues.

This chain uses TRBV29-1 with TRBJ1-2, with unresolved D. The CDR3 is 12 residues long. Germline-derived CDR1 and CDR2 are SQVTM and ANQGSEA. Deletions cut 5 bases from V and 3 bases from J, with 10 bases between. CDR3 residues: CSVPREDYGYTF. In nucleotides, the CDR3 is TGCAGCGTTCCGAGGGAGGACTATGGCTACACCTTC. Together with reference TRBV29-1 and TRBJ1-2, the CDR3 gives the full variable domain: SAVISQKPSRDICQRGTSLTIQCQVDSQVTMMFWYRQQPGQSLTLIATANQGSEATYESGFVIDKFPISRPNLTFSTLTVSNMSPEDSSIYLCSVPREDYGYTFGSGTRLTVV.

This clone was picked up a small number of times. J is TRBJ2-2 and V is TRBV5-4; 10 bases match TRBD1. The germline V gene has CDR1 SGHNT and CDR2 YYREEE (reference sequence). The CDR3 has 15 amino acids. V lost 4 bases and J lost 4; bases outside the gene matches: 4. In DNA, the CDR3 is TGTGCCAGCAGCCTCGGACAGGGGGGCACCGGGGAGCTGTTTTTT. It specifies CASSLGQGGTGELFF.

This clone occurred a few times. One end of the junction is discordant with germline, which a read error may explain. J is TRBJ2-4 and V is TRBV7-2, with 11 bases that match TRBD2. This CDR3 region has 13 residues. Germline assignment: CDR1 SGHTA and CDR2 FQGNSA. In nucleotides, the CDR3 is TGTGCCAGCACCTTAGCGGGGGGGCCCATTCAGTACTTC. This codes for CASTLAGGPIQYF.

This clone has more than one count but fewer than ten. The V call is TRBV15, the J call TRBJ2-5; tentatively, D is TRBD1 (5 bases). The CDR3 contains 14 residues. V lost 0 bases and J 2 bases, leaving 7 bases between the germline ends. CDR1 and CDR2 from the germline V gene are LNHNV and YYDKDF (reference sequence). The chain's CDR3 is CATSRDQGQETQYF. DNA of the CDR3: TGTGCCACCAGCAGAGATCAGGGACAAGAGACCCAGTACTTC.